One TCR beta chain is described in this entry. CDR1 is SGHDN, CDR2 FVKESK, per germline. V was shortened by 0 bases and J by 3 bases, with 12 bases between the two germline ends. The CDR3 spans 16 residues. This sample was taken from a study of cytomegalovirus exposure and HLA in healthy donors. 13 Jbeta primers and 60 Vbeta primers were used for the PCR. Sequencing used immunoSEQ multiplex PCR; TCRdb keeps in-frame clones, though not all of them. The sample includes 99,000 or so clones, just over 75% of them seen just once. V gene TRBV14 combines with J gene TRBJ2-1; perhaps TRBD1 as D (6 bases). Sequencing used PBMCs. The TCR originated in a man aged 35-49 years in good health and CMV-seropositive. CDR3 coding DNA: TGTGCCAGCAGCCAAGATCAGGACAGCCTCTACAATGAGCAGTTCTTC. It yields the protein CASSQDQDSLYNEQFF.